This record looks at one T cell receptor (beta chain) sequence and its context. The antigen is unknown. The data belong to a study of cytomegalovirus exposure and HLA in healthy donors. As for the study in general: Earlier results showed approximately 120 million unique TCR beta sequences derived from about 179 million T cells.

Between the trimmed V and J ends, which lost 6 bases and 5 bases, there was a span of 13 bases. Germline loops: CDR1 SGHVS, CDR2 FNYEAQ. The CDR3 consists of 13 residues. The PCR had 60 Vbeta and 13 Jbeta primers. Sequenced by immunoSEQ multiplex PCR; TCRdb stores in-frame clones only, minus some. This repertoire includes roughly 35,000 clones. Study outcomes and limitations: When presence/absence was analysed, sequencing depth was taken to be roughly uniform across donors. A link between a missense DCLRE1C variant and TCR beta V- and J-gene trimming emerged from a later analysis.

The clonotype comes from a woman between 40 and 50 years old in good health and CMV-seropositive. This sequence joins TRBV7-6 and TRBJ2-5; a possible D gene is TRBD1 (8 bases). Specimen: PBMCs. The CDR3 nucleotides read TGTGCCAGCAGTTACAGGGGGGGGGAGACCCAGTACTTC. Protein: CASSYRGGETQYF.